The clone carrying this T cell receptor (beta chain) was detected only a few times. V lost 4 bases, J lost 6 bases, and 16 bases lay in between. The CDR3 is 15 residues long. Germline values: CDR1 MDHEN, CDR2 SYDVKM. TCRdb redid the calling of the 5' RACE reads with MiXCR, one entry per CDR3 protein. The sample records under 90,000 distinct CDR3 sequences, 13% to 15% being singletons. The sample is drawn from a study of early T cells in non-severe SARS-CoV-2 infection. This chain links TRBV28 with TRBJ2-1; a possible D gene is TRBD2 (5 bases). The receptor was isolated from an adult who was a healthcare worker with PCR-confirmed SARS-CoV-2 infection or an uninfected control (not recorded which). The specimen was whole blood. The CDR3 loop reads CASSWLDSGGNEQFF. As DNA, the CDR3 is TGTGCCAGCAGTTGGTTGGACTCCGGTGGCAATGAGCAGTTCTTC.